This T cell receptor (beta chain) appears in the sequencing data of a study of T-cell memory formation after mild COVID-19. About the study: Each donor largely had its own TCR clusters.

Study findings and constraints: Pre-infection memory contained some responding clones, which suggested that cross-reactive memory had joined.

This clonotype was observed a few times. No antigen is known for it. 5'RACE primed at constant segments yielded TCR alpha and TCR beta cDNA libraries bearing sample barcodes and UMIs. TCRdb independently ran MiXCR on the 5' RACE reads; one entry per CDR3 protein. The repertoire holds 98,000 or so distinct CDR3 sequences, with over 15% as singletons. This receptor was obtained from a man in his late teens or twenties who had mild COVID-19 (a few samples of this study predate the infection). Cell type and time point are not known. The specimen sequenced was PBMCs or a T cell subset sorted from them (not recorded which).

CDR3 protein: CASSLRDFGRGYTF. Written as DNA, the CDR3 is TGTGCCAGCAGTTTGAGGGACTTTGGTCGTGGCTACACCTTC. The V gene is TRBV28, the J gene TRBJ1-2, with TRBD1 as a possible D gene (5 bases). V was shortened by 3 bases and J by 7 bases, with 15 bases between the two germline ends. The CDR3 has 14 residues. Per germline, CDR1 MDHEN and CDR2 SYDVKM.